This TCR beta chain was sequenced for a study of T cells in Graves' hyperthyroidism and ophthalmopathy. The ends lost 0 bases at V and 3 bases at J; junction bases unmatched: 7. Germline V gene data show CDR1 as DFQATT and CDR2 as SNEGSKA (reference sequence). The CDR3 contains 16 residues. This clonotype was seen at least ten times. Its antigen is still unknown. Amplification of TCR beta CDR3 regions used RNA as the template. HTBI primers were the set used in a first-round RT-PCR of the TCR CDR3. TCRdb used MiXCR to reprocess the multiplex PCR reads, holding one entry per CDR3 protein. The data show a few hundred thousand distinct CDR3 sequences, around a sixth seen once. Study-level results: Among clonotypes expanded in thyroid above 0.001, most were also found in blood.

Sequenced: blood. The V gene is TRBV20-1, the J gene TRBJ2-3; TRBD2 aligns across 9 bases. The clonotype comes from a woman aged 30 to 39 with Graves' hyperthyroidism. This chain's CDR3 is CSARDASGEPTDTQYF. The CDR3 DNA follows: TGCAGTGCTAGAGACGCTAGCGGGGAACCTACAGATACGCAGTATTTT.